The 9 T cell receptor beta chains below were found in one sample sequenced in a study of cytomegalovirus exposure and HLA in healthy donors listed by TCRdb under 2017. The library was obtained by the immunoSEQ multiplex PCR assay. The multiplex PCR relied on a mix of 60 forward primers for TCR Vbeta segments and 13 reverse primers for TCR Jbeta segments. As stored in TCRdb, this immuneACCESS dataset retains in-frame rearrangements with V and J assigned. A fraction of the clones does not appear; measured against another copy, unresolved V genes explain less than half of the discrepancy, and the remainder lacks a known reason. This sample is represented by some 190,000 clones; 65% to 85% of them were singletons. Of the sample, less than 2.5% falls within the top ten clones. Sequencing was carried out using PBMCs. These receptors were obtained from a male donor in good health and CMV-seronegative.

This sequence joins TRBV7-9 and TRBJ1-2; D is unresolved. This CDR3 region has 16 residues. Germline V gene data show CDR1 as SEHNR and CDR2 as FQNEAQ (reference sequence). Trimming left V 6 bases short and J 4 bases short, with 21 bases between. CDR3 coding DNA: TGTGCCAGCAGTGGAGGGTCTACCGACCAAATCTATGGCTACACCTTC. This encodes CASSGGSTDQIYGYTF.

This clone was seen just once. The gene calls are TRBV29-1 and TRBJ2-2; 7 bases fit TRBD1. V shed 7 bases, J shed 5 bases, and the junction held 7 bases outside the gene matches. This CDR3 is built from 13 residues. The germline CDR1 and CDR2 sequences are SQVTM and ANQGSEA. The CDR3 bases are TGCAGCGCCTCGACAGGGCGGACCGGGGAGCTGTTTTTT. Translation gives CSASTGRTGELFF.

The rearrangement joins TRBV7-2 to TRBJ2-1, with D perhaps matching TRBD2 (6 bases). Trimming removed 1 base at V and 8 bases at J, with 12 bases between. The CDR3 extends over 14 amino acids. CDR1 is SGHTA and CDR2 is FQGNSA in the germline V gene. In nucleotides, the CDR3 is TGTGCCAGCAGCTTAGAACTAGCTGGGGATGAGCAGTTCTTC. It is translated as CASSLELAGDEQFF.

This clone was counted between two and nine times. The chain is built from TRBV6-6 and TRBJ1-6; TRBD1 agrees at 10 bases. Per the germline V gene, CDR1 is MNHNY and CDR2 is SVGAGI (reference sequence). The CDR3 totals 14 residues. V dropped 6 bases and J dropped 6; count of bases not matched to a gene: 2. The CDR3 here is CASRRDRGNSPLHF. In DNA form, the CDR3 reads TGTGCCAGCAGGAGGGACAGGGGTAATTCACCCCTCCACTTT.

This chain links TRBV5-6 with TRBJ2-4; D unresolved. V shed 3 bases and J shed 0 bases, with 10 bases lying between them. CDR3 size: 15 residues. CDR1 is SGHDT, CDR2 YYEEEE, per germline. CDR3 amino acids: CASSSSRVAKNIQYF. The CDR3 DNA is TGTGCCAGCAGCTCGAGCCGGGTAGCCAAAAACATTCAGTACTTC.

The CDR3 nucleotides are TGCGCCAGCAGCCAAGAAGCCAGCGGGAGACAGGGCGATACGCAGTATTTT. Translating gives CASSQEASGRQGDTQYF. The gene calls are TRBV4-1 and TRBJ2-3; weak D call: TRBD2 (8 bases). The V end lost 0 bases, the J end lost 6 bases, and 19 bases lay between the germline ends. Germline V gene lookup returns CDR1 MGHRA and CDR2 YSYEKL. The CDR3 contains 17 residues.

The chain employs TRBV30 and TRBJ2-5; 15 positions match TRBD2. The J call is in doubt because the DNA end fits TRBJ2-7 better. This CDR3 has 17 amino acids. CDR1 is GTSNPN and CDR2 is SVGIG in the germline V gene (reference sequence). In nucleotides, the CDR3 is TGTGCCTGGTCCGGACTAGCGGGGGGGCTCGAGCGCTACGAGCAGTACTTC. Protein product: CAWSGLAGGLERYEQYF.

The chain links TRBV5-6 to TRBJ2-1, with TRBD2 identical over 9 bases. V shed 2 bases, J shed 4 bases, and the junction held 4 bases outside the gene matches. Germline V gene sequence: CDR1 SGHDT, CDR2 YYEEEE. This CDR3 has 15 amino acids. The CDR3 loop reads CASSFSGSRYNEQFF. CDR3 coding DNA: TGTGCCAGCAGCTTTAGCGGGAGCCGTTACAATGAGCAGTTCTTC. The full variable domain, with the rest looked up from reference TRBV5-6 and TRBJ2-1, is DAGVTQSPTHLIKTRGQQVTLRCSPKSGHDTVSWYQQALGQGPQFIFQYYEEEERQRGNFPDRFSGHQFPNYSSELNVNALLLGDSALYLCASSFSGSRYNEQFFGPGTRLTVL.

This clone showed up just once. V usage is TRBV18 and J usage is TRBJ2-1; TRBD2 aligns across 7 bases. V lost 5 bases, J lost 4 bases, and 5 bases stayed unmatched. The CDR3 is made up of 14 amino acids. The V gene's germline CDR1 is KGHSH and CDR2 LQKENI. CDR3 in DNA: TGTGCCAGCTCAACGCTAGCGGAGTACAATGAGCAGTTCTTC. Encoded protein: CASSTLAEYNEQFF. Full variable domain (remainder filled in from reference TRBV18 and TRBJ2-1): NAGVMQNPRHLVRRRGQEARLRCSPMKGHSHVYWYRQLPEEGLKFMVYLQKENIIDESGMPKERFSAEFPKEGPSILRIQQVVRGDSAAYFCASSTLAEYNEQFFGPGTRLTVL.